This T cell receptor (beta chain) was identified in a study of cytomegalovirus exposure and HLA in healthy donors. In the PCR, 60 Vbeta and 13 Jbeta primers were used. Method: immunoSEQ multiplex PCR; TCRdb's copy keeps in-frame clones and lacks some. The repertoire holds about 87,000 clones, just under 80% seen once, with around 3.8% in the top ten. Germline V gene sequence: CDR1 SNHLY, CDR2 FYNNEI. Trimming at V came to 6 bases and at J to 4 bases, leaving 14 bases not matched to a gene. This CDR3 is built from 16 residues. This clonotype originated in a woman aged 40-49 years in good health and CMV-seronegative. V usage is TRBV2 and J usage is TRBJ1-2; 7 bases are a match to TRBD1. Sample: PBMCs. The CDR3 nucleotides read TGTGCCAGCAGCGACCCGGGACAGAGAACGACCTATGGCTACACCTTC. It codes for CASSDPGQRTTYGYTF.